This is a list of T cell receptor beta chains from one sample in a study of cytomegalovirus exposure and HLA in healthy donors. The protocol was immunoSEQ multiplex PCR, while the TCRdb copy is restricted to in-frame clones and leaves out a portion. In the table there are roughly 120,000 clones, about 78% of which are singletons. The sequencing input was PBMCs. The source of these receptors is a woman in her thirties or forties in good health and CMV-seropositive. Each CDR3 is given with its conserved first and last residue. The order of the fields is CDR3 length, clone size, J gene, D gene, V gene, CDR3 DNA, CDR3 protein. The D gene is left open where the match is weak. Clone sizes are given selectively: once, few, many, or a class where the clone is expanded.

15	few	TRBJ2-6	TRBD1	TRBV25-1	TGTGCCAGCAGTGGACAGGGGTCTGGGGCCAACGTCCTGACTTTC	CASSGQGSGANVLTF
13	-	TRBJ1-1	-	TRBV7-2	TGTGCCAGCAGCTCTACAGTAGACACTGAAGCTTTCTTT	CASSSTVDTEAFF
16	-	TRBJ2-1	TRBD1	TRBV5-4	TGTGCCAGCAGCCCCCCATTGACAGGGGGGCGGAATGAGCAGTTCTTC	CASSPPLTGGRNEQFF
14	-	TRBJ2-2	-	TRBV9	TGTGCCAGCAGCGTAGTACAGGACCCCGGGGAGCTGTTTTTT	CASSVVQDPGELFF
14	-	TRBJ1-2	TRBD1	TRBV4-1	TGCGCCAGCAGCCAAGAAAAGGGGGCGACTGGCTACACCTTC	CASSQEKGATGYTF
13	few	TRBJ2-7	-	TRBV6-1	TGTGCCAGCAGTGATATACTAGGGCTCGAGCAGTACTTC	CASSDILGLEQYF
15	-	TRBJ2-7	TRBD2	TRBV29-1	TGCAGCGTTGAAGCACCGGGACTAGCCCTCCACGAGCAGTACTTC	CSVEAPGLALHEQYF
14	few	TRBJ2-2	-	TRBV9	TGTGCCAGCAGCGTACGGACGGGGACAGGGGAGCTGTTTTTT	CASSVRTGTGELFF
15	-	TRBJ2-5	-	TRBV11-2	TGTGCCAGCAGGGGAGGGGGGGGACCGCAAGAGACCCAGTACTTC	CASRGGGGPQETQYF
16	-	TRBJ2-2	TRBD1	TRBV5-1	TGCGCCAGCAGCCCCGACAGGGGGCGGCTCACCGGGGAGCTGTTTTTT	CASSPDRGRLTGELFF
12	few	TRBJ1-1	-	TRBV6-5	TGTGCCAGCAGTTACTCCGGACAGTGGGCTTTCTTT	CASSYSGQWAFF
15	-	TRBJ1-1	-	TRBV5-1	TGCGCCAGCAGTTACTCCGGGACATCGAACACTGAAGCTTTCTTT	CASSYSGTSNTEAFF
14	-	TRBJ1-1	-	TRBV5-5	TGTGCCAGCAGCTTGGCTCAGGGGCCGTTAGAAGCTTTCTTT	CASSLAQGPLEAFF
13	-	TRBJ1-1	TRBD1	TRBV7-2	TGTGCCAGCTCGCAGGGGGGGAACACTGAAGCTTTCTTT	CASSQGGNTEAFF
13	few	TRBJ2-1	-	TRBV7-2	TGTGCCAGCAGCTCCCTCGTTACGAGTATCAAGTTCTTC	CASSSLVTSIKFF
14	-	TRBJ2-3	-	TRBV5-4	TGTGCCAGCAGCACTACGGCTAGCACAGATACGCAGTATTTT	CASSTTASTDTQYF
17	-	TRBJ1-3	-	TRBV18	TGTGCCAGCTCACCACGCGGGGCCAGTCCTTCTGGAAACACCATATATTTT	CASSPRGASPSGNTIYF
16	-	TRBJ2-7	-	TRBV21-1	TGTGCCAGAAATCGCTCTAGCGGGGGGGCGGTCTACGAGCAGTACTTC	CARNRSSGGAVYEQYF
12	few	TRBJ2-7	-	TRBV11-2	TGTGCCAGCAGCCCCAGGCCCTACGAGCAGTACTTC	CASSPRPYEQYF
12	few	TRBJ2-5	TRBD1	TRBV7-2	TGTGCCAGCAGCCTACAGGGGCTGCCGCCTTACTTC	CASSLQGLPPYF
15	-	TRBJ1-6	TRBD1	TRBV7-9	TGTGCCAGCAGCACCACGGACAGGGCCGATTCACCCCTCCACTTT	CASSTTDRADSPLHF
14	-	TRBJ1-1	-	TRBV5-1	TGCGCCAGCAGCGGGGACATTTGGATCACTGAAGCTTTCTTT	CASSGDIWITEAFF
13	-	TRBJ2-7	-	TRBV7-2	TGTGCCAGCAGCTTAGGGGAGGTCTACGAGCAGTACTTC	CASSLGEVYEQYF
13	-	TRBJ1-5	-	TRBV18	TGTGCCAGCTCACCATTGAACGGGGAAGCCCAGCATTTT	CASSPLNGEAQHF
14	-	TRBJ2-5	TRBD1	TRBV19	TGTGCCAGTAGTGCCCGGGACAGGGGGGAGACCCAGTACTTC	CASSARDRGETQYF
16	-	TRBJ1-1	-	TRBV5-4	TGTGCCAGCAGCTTGGGACTTAGCGGGGGATATACTGAAGCTTTCTTT	CASSLGLSGGYTEAFF
13	-	TRBJ1-1	-	TRBV4-1	TGCGCCAGCTCCTATCCCGGGAACACTGAAGCTTTCTTT	CASSYPGNTEAFF
17	-	TRBJ1-6	-	TRBV25-1	TGTGCCAGCAGTTTGATAGTGGGACACGATTATAATTCACCCCTCCACTTT	CASSLIVGHDYNSPLHF
13	-	TRBJ2-1	-	TRBV5-6	TGTGCCAGCAGCTTCAGTCTCTACAATGAGCAGTTCTTC	CASSFSLYNEQFF
16	-	TRBJ1-3	-	TRBV4-3	TGCGCCAGCAGCCAAGTTGTCCACAGTACTGGAAACACCATATATTTT	CASSQVVHSTGNTIYF
16	-	TRBJ2-3	TRBD1	TRBV5-1	TGCGCCAGCAGTCACACATGGACAGGAACCACAGATACGCAGTATTTT	CASSHTWTGTTDTQYF
11	-	TRBJ1-2	-	TRBV19	TGTGCCAGCGGTGGGGGGAACGGCTACACCTTC	CASGGGNGYTF
15	-	TRBJ1-3	-	TRBV25-1	TGTGCCAGCAGTCCCCCGGACAGCTCTGGAAACACCATATATTTT	CASSPPDSSGNTIYF
16	few	TRBJ1-1	-	TRBV4-2	TGTGCCAGCAGCCAAGACGGAGGTCGAATGAACACTGAAGCTTTCTTT	CASSQDGGRMNTEAFF
13	once	TRBJ2-7	-	TRBV7-2	TGTGCCAGCCAACTGACAGCCTCCTACGAGCAGTACTTC	CASQLTASYEQYF
13	-	TRBJ2-3	-	TRBV7-6	TGTGCCAGCAGCCAAAGCGGGCCAGATACGCAGTATTTT	CASSQSGPDTQYF
14	-	TRBJ1-6	-	TRBV7-9	TGTGCCAGCAACATGCAGGGAGGTCATTCACCCCTCCACTTT	CASNMQGGHSPLHF
14	-	TRBJ1-1	-	TRBV5-1	TGCGCCAGCAGCTTCGACAGCAAGAACACTGAAGCTTTCTTT	CASSFDSKNTEAFF
15	-	TRBJ2-6	-	TRBV14	TGTGCCAGCAGCCCCTCAGACTCTGGGGCCAACGTCCTGACTTTC	CASSPSDSGANVLTF
18	-	TRBJ2-1	-	TRBV7-5	TGTGCCAGAAGCTTAAACATAGTCCTCGGGTCCGCCTACAATGAGCAGTTCTTC	CARSLNIVLGSAYNEQFF
17	-	TRBJ2-1	-	TRBV5-1	TGCGCCAGCAGCTTGGCTCCAAGGGGGGGAATCTACAATGAGCAGTTCTTC	CASSLAPRGGIYNEQFF
15	-	TRBJ2-1	TRBD2	TRBV18	TGTGCCAGCTCATCTGACTTAGCGGGGGACGATGAGCAGTTCTTC	CASSSDLAGDDEQFF
13	-	TRBJ1-4	-	TRBV7-9	TGTGCCGCCCGGGCAGGGCCAGGGGAAAAACTGTTTTTT	CAARAGPGEKLFF
13	few	TRBJ1-1	-	TRBV7-2	TGTGCCAGCAGCCTCCAGGGGAGCACTGAAGCTTTCTTT	CASSLQGSTEAFF
16	-	TRBJ2-7	-	TRBV19	TGTGCCAGTAGTATAGATGCATCCCCGGGATCCTACGAGCAGTACTTC	CASSIDASPGSYEQYF